This entry describes one T cell receptor (beta chain). This record belongs to a study of blood T cell repertoires in COVID-19. Authors' methods: Estimation of nucleated cell counts relied on the amplification of reference gene primers. Sequencing was performed with immunoSEQ multiplex PCR; in TCRdb, only in-frame clones are kept and a portion is missing. D and trimming were read from the DNA, whereas the V and J calls and clone size are those reported in that table. Among approximately 180,000 clones listed, just under 90% were seen once. Deletions cut 0 bases from V and 6 bases from J, with 5 bases between. This CDR3 has 12 residues.

The TCR originated in a woman between 65 and 79 years old with COVID-19, enrolled during active disease. Specimen: peripheral blood. V is TRBV12-3 or TRBV12-4 and J is TRBJ1-2; D is ambiguous. This chain's CDR3 is CASSLAQDGYTF. For the CDR3, the DNA is TGTGCCAGCAGTTTAGCGCAGGATGGCTACACCTTC.